Presented here are 14 T cell receptor beta chains from one specimen sequenced in a study of neoadjuvant anti-PD-1 for oral cavity cancer. Time point given: after neoadjuvant nivolumab, at surgical resection. The assay was immunoSEQ multiplex PCR, and TCRdb's table has in-frame clones only and misses some. This sample has over 60,000 clones, with 80% to 90% found just once. The sample consisted of PBMCs, taken after nivolumab (anti-PD-1) treatment. The source of these receptors is a person between 40 and 85 years old with oral cavity squamous cell carcinoma.

There are a few counts of this clone. The chain couples TRBV5-1 to TRBJ2-3, with 9 bases matching TRBD1. Germline V gives CDR1 SGHRS, CDR2 YFSETQ. The CDR3 totals 15 residues. V shed 4 bases and J 0 bases; nucleotides not matched to a gene: 3. The CDR3 here is CASSAGTGSTDTQYF. In nucleotides, the CDR3 is TGCGCCAGCAGCGCCGGGACAGGGAGCACAGATACGCAGTATTTT.

The J gene is TRBJ2-3, the V gene TRBV5-1; D remains ambiguous. CDR1 is SGHRS, CDR2 YFSETQ, per germline. There are 12 residues in the CDR3. The ends were cut back, 4 bases at V and 2 bases at J, with 5 bases in the middle. CDR3 in amino acids: CASSRHTDTQYF. The CDR3 bases are TGCGCCAGCAGCCGGCACACAGATACGCAGTATTTT.

V usage is TRBV5-5 and J usage is TRBJ2-1; D possibly corresponds to TRBD1 (5 bases). V was shortened by 5 bases and J by 5 bases, with 14 bases between the two germline ends. The CDR3 contains 14 residues. Germline lookup yields CDR1 SGHKS and CDR2 YYEKEE (reference sequence). The CDR3 coding sequence is TGTGCCAGCAGTTCTAGACAGATGGACAATGAGCAGTTCTTC. This encodes CASSSRQMDNEQFF. Filled out from reference TRBV5-5 and TRBJ2-1, the complete variable domain reads DAGVTQSPTHLIKTRGQQVTLRCSPISGHKSVSWYQQVLGQGPQFIFQYYEKEERGRGNFPDRFSARQFPNYSSELNVNALLLGDSALYLCASSSRQMDNEQFFGPGTRLTVL.

This clone was seen a handful of times. The CDR3 region is CASSPVGALYGYTF. Written as DNA, the CDR3 is TGTGCCAGCAGTCCGGTAGGGGCCCTCTATGGCTACACCTTC. V and J are TRBV28 and TRBJ1-2, with D possibly TRBD1 on 5 matching bases. V lost 5 bases to trimming and J lost 4 bases, with 14 bases between them. The CDR3 is 14 residues long. Germline CDR1 is MDHEN and CDR2 is SYDVKM.

The chain has TRBV7-6 and TRBJ2-5; D is unresolved. CDR1 is SGHVS and CDR2 is FNYEAQ in the germline V gene. The CDR3 loop spans 15 amino acids. V gave up 2 bases and J gave up 5 bases, with 15 bases separating them. The CDR3 nucleotides are TGTGCCAGCAGCTTACCTGCGGACCATAGGGAGACCCAGTACTTC. The encoded protein is CASSLPADHRETQYF.

This clone is a singleton in its sample. The V and J genes are TRBV19 and TRBJ1-5, with 7 bases lining up with TRBD1. Germline CDR1 and CDR2: LNHDA and SQIVND (reference sequence). The CDR3 length is 14 residues. V lost 9 bases to trimming and J lost 5 bases; unmatched junction nucleotides: 10. CDR3 in DNA: TGTGCCAGCAAGACAGGGACTACCGATCAGCCCCAGCATTTT. It yields the protein CASKTGTTDQPQHF. Supplemented by reference TRBV19 and TRBJ1-5, the full variable domain reads DGGITQSPKYLFRKEGQNVTLSCEQNLNHDAMYWYRQDPGQGLRLIYYSQIVNDFQKGDIAEGYSVSREKKESFPLTVTSAQKNPTAFYLCASKTGTTDQPQHFGDGTRLSIL.

The V gene is TRBV6-6, the J gene TRBJ1-3; no reliable D call. Germline CDR1 is MNHNY and CDR2 is SVGAGI (reference sequence). This CDR3 comprises 14 residues. V gave up 5 bases and J gave up 2 bases, with 10 bases separating them. The CDR3 region has the DNA TGTGCCAGCAGTAAGGACGTGGCTGGAAACACCATATATTTT. Protein product: CASSKDVAGNTIYF.

The CDR3 nucleotides read TGTGCCATCAGTGAAGGGGGGATCGACTATGGCTACACCTTC. It specifies CAISEGGIDYGYTF. The rearrangement links TRBV10-3 to TRBJ1-2, with TRBD1 as a possible D gene (6 bases). The CDR3 runs 14 residues. V was trimmed by 3 bases and J by 3 bases, leaving 11 bases between them. CDR1 ENHRY and CDR2 SYGVKD come from the germline V gene.

This sequence joins TRBV19 and TRBJ1-1; D remains ambiguous. CDR3 length equals 11 residues. The V end lost 6 bases, the J end lost 8 bases, and 10 bases lay between the germline ends. CDR1 LNHDA and CDR2 SQIVND come from the germline V gene (reference sequence). The CDR3 DNA follows: TGTGCCAGTAGAACCATGTTAGAAGCTTTCTTT. It encodes CASRTMLEAFF.

J is TRBJ1-1 and V is TRBV11-2; the match to TRBD1 covers 7 bases. The CDR3 has 13 residues. Germline-derived CDR1 and CDR2 are SGHAT and FQNNGV. V was pared by 1 base and J by 7 bases, with 3 bases of the junction left unmatched. The CDR3 is CASSLGTGVEAFF. The DNA of the CDR3 is TGTGCCAGCAGCTTAGGAACAGGGGTTGAAGCTTTCTTT.

The J gene is TRBJ2-1, the V gene TRBV30; no clear D gene. Trimming took 1 base from V and 9 from J, leaving 10 bases between them. Germline CDR1 GTSNPN, CDR2 SVGIG (reference sequence). The CDR3 has 12 amino acids. The DNA of the CDR3 is TGTGCCTGGAGTGCGAAGGGCGGTGAGCAGTTCTTC. Translated, it gives CAWSAKGGEQFF.

The chain carries TRBV12-5 and TRBJ2-1, with 8 bases identical to TRBD2. V lost 2 bases to trimming and J lost 9 bases; unmatched junction nucleotides: 9. Germline V gives CDR1 LGHNT, CDR2 FRNRAP. The CDR3 has 15 residues. CDR3 amino acids: CASGLYSGGPSEQFF. Here the CDR3 DNA reads TGTGCTAGTGGTTTGTACTCGGGAGGGCCAAGTGAGCAGTTCTTC.

The chain recombines TRBV11-3 with TRBJ2-1; 8 bases line up with TRBD2. The germline V gene encodes CDR1 SGHNT and CDR2 YENEEA. Trimming removed 0 bases from V and 3 bases from J; junction bases left unmatched: 1. This CDR3 is 15 amino acids long. CDR3 sequence (DNA): TGTGCCAGCAGCTTAGAGCGGGGGGTCTACAATGAGCAGTTCTTC. Translating it yields CASSLERGVYNEQFF.

The CDR3 DNA sequence: TGTGCCAGCAGTCCTCGGGGCCCCCTCGGGACTACCAACACAGATACGCAGTATTTT. Protein sequence: CASSPRGPLGTTNTDTQYF. The chain is built from TRBV27 and TRBJ2-3, with 7 bases that match TRBD2. After removal of 5 bases from V and 2 bases from J, the junction contained 19 bases not matched to a gene. The CDR3 is 19 amino acids. CDR1 and CDR2 from the germline V gene are MNHEY and SMNVEV (reference sequence).